This T cell receptor (beta chain) was recovered during a study of shared clonotypes between healthy human individuals. About the study: The cohort had two women and a few men, ages 18 to 49. The study's findings and limits: Having only a few donors restricted how much genetic and exposure-history diversity was captured.

As to this clone: Its cognate antigen is unknown.

DNA input for the unsorted PBMC replicate PCRs was 300 ng, approximately 29,000 T cell genomes. The unsorted PBMC sample used ten immunoSEQ deep assay plates. Here immunoSEQ multiplex PCR was the method, and the copy in TCRdb shows in-frame clones only, minus some. The sample contains about 500,000 clones, approximately 77% of which appear only once. The receptor comes from a woman between 35 and 50 years old in good health. Some clones in this sample may be carry-over from other donors' samples. Sequencing was performed on PBMCs.

This chain's CDR3 is CASSPSWGMDTEAFF. The CDR3 region has the DNA TGTGCCAGCAGCCCAAGCTGGGGTATGGACACTGAAGCTTTCTTT. The chain is built from TRBV7-8 and TRBJ1-1; D unclear. The CDR3 runs 15 residues. Germline CDR1 reads SGHVS; CDR2 reads FQNEAQ. The germline V and J ends were trimmed by 5 bases and 3 bases, with 16 bases remaining between them.